This TCR beta chain was profiled in a study of cytomegalovirus exposure and HLA in healthy donors. V was clipped by 6 bases and J by 6 bases, with 14 bases between them. Looked up from germline, CDR1 is MNHEY and CDR2 is SVGAGI. The CDR3 length is 13 residues. Amplification used 60 Vbeta primers and 13 Jbeta primers. Sequencing was performed with immunoSEQ multiplex PCR; in TCRdb, only in-frame clones are kept and a portion is missing. The table includes some 150,000 clones, roughly 85% detected once. Regarding this clone: Its cognate antigen is unknown.

Findings and limits, study-wide: At a 0.05 false discovery rate, a later analysis found 16,951 TCR beta sequences to be associated with HLA alleles.

Sequenced input: PBMCs. The rearrangement links TRBV6-5 to TRBJ1-1; no definite D call. This receptor was identified in a male donor in good health and CMV-seronegative. This chain's CDR3 is CASSSRGRPEAFF. The CDR3 DNA reads as TGTGCCAGCAGCTCCAGAGGGAGGCCTGAAGCTTTCTTT.